This entry lists 17 T cell receptor beta chains sequenced from one sample in a study of T cells in Graves' hyperthyroidism and ophthalmopathy. The CDR3 regions of TCR beta were amplified from RNA transcripts. First-round RT-PCR with HTBI primers amplified the TCR CDR3 region. MiXCR, run by TCRdb on the multiplex PCR reads, gives a single entry per CDR3 protein. The table shows around 540,000 distinct CDR3 sequences, with about 43% occurring only once. The material sequenced was peripheral blood or thyroid tissue (not recorded which). These receptors were collected from a woman younger than 35 with Graves' hyperthyroidism.

V usage is TRBV25-1 and J usage is TRBJ1-1, with D possibly being TRBD1 (5 bases). The V gene's germline CDR1 is MGHDK and CDR2 SYGVNS. CDR3 size: 13 residues. The CDR3 spells CAREGQGVTEAFF. The CDR3 DNA is TGTGCTAGAGAGGGGCAGGGAGTTACTGAAGCTTTCTTT.

The rearrangement uses TRBV2 and TRBJ2-5, with 10 bases lining up with TRBD1. V gave up 3 bases and J gave up 1 base; unmatched junction bases: 5. CDR1 is SNHLY, CDR2 FYNNEI, per germline. This CDR3 is built from 16 residues. CDR3 sequence reads: CASSDSRDRGQETQYF. The CDR3 DNA follows: TGTGCCAGCAGTGATAGCCGGGACAGGGGCCAAGAGACCCAGTACTTC.

V gene TRBV2 combines with J gene TRBJ2-7; tentative D call: TRBD2 (6 bases). The CDR3 spans 14 residues. Germline CDR1 and CDR2: SNHLY and FYNNEI. The ends were cut back, 6 bases at V and 2 bases at J, with 14 bases in the middle. The CDR3 DNA is TGTGCCAGCAGCCCATGGGACTCACCCTACGAGCAGTACTTC. Residues: CASSPWDSPYEQYF. Filled out from reference TRBV2 and TRBJ2-7, the complete variable domain reads EPEVTQTPSHQVTQMGQEVILRCVPISNHLYFYWYRQILGQKVEFLVSFYNNEISEKSEIFDDQFSVERPDGSNFTLKIRSTKLEDSAMYFCASSPWDSPYEQYFGPGTRLTVT.

The CDR3 is CASSQTPLRTGNEGNQPQHF. CDR3 bases: TGTGCCAGCAGCCAAACACCCTTAAGGACAGGGAACGAAGGCAATCAGCCCCAGCATTTT. The chain couples TRBV7-3 to TRBJ1-5, with 8 bases identical to TRBD1. The CDR3 covers 20 residues. The V gene's germline CDR1 is SGHTA and CDR2 FQGTGA. The trim removed 5 bases at V and 2 bases at J, leaving 20 bases unmatched.

This clonotype was detected many times. This rearrangement joins TRBV20-1 to TRBJ2-6; D call uncertain. This CDR3 has 12 residues. The germline V and J ends were trimmed by 4 bases and 0 bases, with 1 base remaining between them. Germline-derived CDR1 and CDR2 are DFQATT and SNEGSKA (reference sequence). The CDR3 region has the DNA TGCAGTGCTACCTCTGGGGCCAACGTCCTGACTTTC. Its translation is CSATSGANVLTF.

For this clonotype: An end of the junction does not agree with germline; a read error may underlie this. The V call is TRBV10-3, the J call TRBJ1-5; TRBD1 matches at 7 bases. The CDR3 totals 18 residues. From germline, CDR1 is ENHRY and CDR2 SYGVKD. CDR3 residues: CASSLSPLGQSSNQPQHF. CDR3 bases: TGTGCCAGCAGTTTGTCTCCCCTGGGACAGTCTAGCAATCAGCCCCAGCATTTT.

The V gene is TRBV6-1, the J gene TRBJ1-1; 8 nucleotides line up with TRBD1. Unmatched junction bases numbered 14, after V lost 10 bases and J lost 7 bases. The CDR3 length is 14 residues. Germline CDR1 MNHNS, CDR2 SASEGT. In DNA form, the CDR3 reads TGTGCCAACAGAAACGACAGGGGTGTACGTGAAGCTTTCTTT. This translates into CANRNDRGVREAFF.

This chain uses TRBV7-8 with TRBJ1-5; maybe TRBD1 (5 bases). The CDR3 sequence is 16 residues long. The V end was cut by 5 bases, the J end by 0 bases, with 14 bases between. In germline, CDR1 is SGHVS, CDR2 FQNEAQ. CDR3 bases: TGTGCCAGCAGCGAAGGGGCGTTTTATAGCAATCAGCCCCAGCATTTT. Translation: CASSEGAFYSNQPQHF.

This clonotype was counted between two and nine times. CDR3 sequence reads: CASSSWTGRTGELFF. For the CDR3, the DNA is TGTGCCAGCAGCTCCTGGACAGGAAGGACCGGGGAGCTGTTTTTT. The V gene is TRBV7-3, the J gene TRBJ2-2; 7 positions match TRBD1. The V segment lost 4 bases and the J segment 5 bases; nucleotides outside the gene matches: 7. This CDR3 contains 15 residues. Germline loops: CDR1 SGHTA, CDR2 FQGTGA.

This clonotype has more than one count but fewer than ten. The rearrangement joins TRBV24-1 to TRBJ1-2; no definite D call. The ends were cut back, 1 base at V and 4 bases at J, with 9 bases in the middle. Germline CDR1 KGHDR, CDR2 SFDVKD. The CDR3 loop spans 14 amino acids. The CDR3 DNA is TGTGCCACCAGTGATTTCACAGAGCCCTATGGCTACACCTTC. Its protein product is CATSDFTEPYGYTF.

The chain links TRBV7-3 to TRBJ2-5; 13 bases align to TRBD2. Looked up from germline, CDR1 is SGHTA and CDR2 is FQGTGA. The CDR3 extends over 20 amino acids. The V and J ends lost 5 bases and 2 bases, in that order; junction bases with no gene match: 17. CDR3 in amino acids: CASSLTSLAGGLPPQETQYF. CDR3 nucleotide sequence: TGTGCCAGCAGCCTTACGTCACTAGCGGGAGGGCTTCCCCCACAAGAGACCCAGTACTTC.

Concerning this clonotype itself: A junction boundary mismatches the germline segment, possibly from a read error. This chain links TRBV7-9 with TRBJ2-7, with D possibly TRBD1 on 5 matching bases. The germline V gene has CDR1 SEHNR and CDR2 FQNEAQ (reference sequence). The CDR3 is made up of 13 amino acids. The DNA of the CDR3 is TGTGCCAGCAGCTTAGAAGGGGCCTACGAGCGGTACTTC. This encodes CASSLEGAYERYF. Together with reference TRBV7-9 and TRBJ2-7, the CDR3 gives the full variable domain: DTGVSQNPRHKITKRGQNVTFRCDPISEHNRLYWYRQTLGQGPEFLTYFQNEAQLEKSRLLSDRFSAERPKGSFSTLEIQRTEQGDSAMYLCASSLEGAYERYFGPGTRLTVT.

Only one count was recorded for this clonotype. The chain joins TRBV2 to TRBJ1-4; 10 bases match TRBD1. With V trimmed by 9 bases and J by 6 bases, 4 bases remained unmatched. CDR1 and CDR2 (germline): SNHLY, FYNNEI. This CDR3 region has 13 residues. The CDR3 DNA reads TGTGCCAGGGCCGGGACAGGGGATGAAAAACTGTTTTTT. Its translation is CARAGTGDEKLFF.

Only a few counts were recorded for this clonotype. V and J are TRBV7-9 and TRBJ2-5, with TRBD1 matching 7 bases. The CDR3 loop spans 14 amino acids. The V gene's germline CDR1 is SEHNR and CDR2 FQNEAQ (reference sequence). Losses at the gene ends were 2 bases for V and 5 bases for J; bases not matched to a gene: 5. This CDR3 reads CASSLFSRGETQYF. For the CDR3, the DNA is TGTGCCAGCAGCTTATTTTCCAGGGGGGAGACCCAGTACTTC.

This chain connects TRBV6-1 to TRBJ1-1, with 10 bases matching TRBD1. The CDR3 is 14 amino acids. Per the germline V gene, CDR1 is MNHNS and CDR2 is SASEGT. With 7 bases clipped from V and 3 bases from J, the junction kept 5 bases outside the gene matches. The CDR3 is CASTPTGGYTEAFF. Written as DNA, the CDR3 is TGTGCCAGCACACCGACAGGGGGCTACACTGAAGCTTTCTTT.

In this sample, this clonotype turned up many times. The rearrangement joins TRBV10-2 to TRBJ1-1, with TRBD1 matching 10 bases. The CDR3 is 14 residues long. J lost 1 base, V lost 6 bases, and 2 bases had no gene match. The germline V gene has CDR1 WSHSY and CDR2 SAAADI. CDR3 DNA sequence: TGCGCCAGCAGAGGGGACAGGGGGAACACTGAAGCTTTCTTT. This sequence encodes CASRGDRGNTEAFF.

This rearrangement joins TRBV28 to TRBJ1-4, with no clear D. The CDR3 covers 12 residues. Germline V CDR1 and CDR2: MDHEN, SYDVKM. Trimming shortened V by 8 bases and J by 5 bases, and 9 bases separated the two germline ends. Here the CDR3 DNA reads TGTGCCAGCGGTGGAGGGAATGAAAAACTGTTTTTT. Its protein is CASGGGNEKLFF.